These 2 T cell receptor beta chains share one sample of origin, sequenced in a study of CD8+ T cells in alopecia areata. Extraction of RNA preceded its reverse transcription into cDNA, which served as the sequencing template. Assay used: immunoSEQ multiplex PCR; TCRdb lists only in-frame clones, some missing. The top ten hold around 4.2% of the sample, which has 200,000 to 250,000 clones, about 64% seen once. Documented treatment: oral pan-JAK inhibitor, 5-10 mg twice daily. The sequences come from CD4+ T cells sorted from blood, collected at week 4, from a patient treated with tofacitinib. These TCRs come from a human donor with alopecia areata.

V usage is TRBV5-4 and J usage is TRBJ2-5; perhaps TRBD2 as D (5 bases). CDR1 is SGHNT, CDR2 YYREEE, per germline (reference sequence). Trimming pared 4 bases from V and 3 bases from J, leaving 19 bases between. The CDR3 has 16 amino acids. The CDR3 here is CASSRVLVGSEETQYF. Written as DNA, the CDR3 is TGTGCCAGCAGCCGAGTTTTGGTTGGGAGTGAAGAGACCCAGTACTTC.

This chain connects TRBV27 to TRBJ1-5; the D gene is possibly TRBD1 (5 bases). CDR1 is MNHEY, CDR2 SMNVEV, per germline (reference sequence). The V end was cut by 0 bases, the J end by 8 bases, with 14 bases between. CDR3 length: 15 amino acids. The CDR3 DNA reads TGTGCCAGCAGTTTATCACCTCGGGGGACTGAGCCCCAGCATTTT. Translating gives CASSLSPRGTEPQHF.